Following are 28 T cell receptor beta chains from one sample sequenced in a study of cytomegalovirus exposure and HLA in healthy donors. 60 Vbeta and 13 Jbeta primers were used in PCR. Some clones are missing from TCRdb's copy, which holds only in-frame ones; the method was immunoSEQ multiplex PCR. The data show under 200,000 clones, with roughly 79% seen just once and around 2% held by the top ten. The sequencing sample was made of PBMCs. These receptors all come from a woman under 40 in good health and CMV-seropositive.

The V call is TRBV5-1, the J call TRBJ2-3; 7 bases fit TRBD1. CDR1 and CDR2 (germline): SGHRS, YFSETQ. The CDR3 length is 15 residues. Trimming at V came to 2 bases and at J to 2 bases, leaving 5 bases not matched to a gene. For the CDR3, the DNA is TGCGCCAGCAGCTTCCTACAGGGGACCACAGATACGCAGTATTTT. Protein: CASSFLQGTTDTQYF. The variable domain in full, completed from reference TRBV5-1 and TRBJ2-3, reads KAGVTQTPRYLIKTRGQQVTLSCSPISGHRSVSWYQQTPGQGLQFLFEYFSETQRNKGNFPGRFSGRQFSNSRSEMNVSTLELGDSALYLCASSFLQGTTDTQYFGPGTRLTVL.

This clone was observed a few times. The gene calls are TRBV4-1 and TRBJ1-2, with 10 bases that match TRBD1. V gave up 2 bases and J gave up 2 bases; unmatched junction bases: 2. Germline CDR1 reads MGHRA; CDR2 reads YSYEKL. This CDR3 spans 15 amino acids. The CDR3 reads CASSQPGQGNYGYTF. The CDR3 DNA is TGCGCCAGCAGCCAACCGGGACAGGGGAACTATGGCTACACCTTC.

In this sample, this clone turned up a few times. The chain recombines TRBV2 with TRBJ1-4; D gene unclear. Germline values: CDR1 SNHLY, CDR2 FYNNEI. V lost 3 bases and J lost 0, with 11 bases in between. This CDR3 is built from 16 residues. CDR3 amino acids: CASSDGRVATNEKLFF. The DNA of the CDR3 is TGTGCCAGCAGTGACGGTCGAGTTGCAACTAATGAAAAACTGTTTTTT.

The chain links TRBV4-1 to TRBJ1-1; TRBD1 might be the D (6 bases). The germline gives CDR1 MGHRA, CDR2 YSYEKL. The germline V and J ends were trimmed by 2 bases and 1 base, with 11 bases remaining between them. CDR3 size: 15 residues. The CDR3 DNA reads TGCGCCAGCAGCCAACAGACAGGCTGGAACACTGAAGCTTTCTTT. Encoded protein: CASSQQTGWNTEAFF.

This clone is a singleton in its sample. Other DNA sequences in this sample translate to the same CDR3. The chain recombines TRBV30 with TRBJ1-2; D is possibly TRBD1 (6 bases). V lost 0 bases, J lost 3 bases, and 8 bases lay in between. This CDR3 region has 13 residues. The germline CDR1 and CDR2 sequences are GTSNPN and SVGIG (reference sequence). The CDR3 here is CAWSVGGDYGYTF. DNA for the CDR3: TGTGCCTGGAGTGTAGGGGGAGACTATGGCTACACCTTC.

This rearrangement joins TRBV7-6 to TRBJ2-7, with D possibly being TRBD2 (6 bases). Trimming removed 5 bases at V and 3 bases at J, with 17 bases between. Germline CDR1 and CDR2: SGHVS and FNYEAQ. The CDR3 covers 15 residues. In DNA, the CDR3 is TGTGCCAGCAGCCCTGGCAGGGTAGCGGACTACGAGCAGTACTTC. Its translation: CASSPGRVADYEQYF.

This rearrangement joins TRBV5-1 to TRBJ1-3; a weak D match, TRBD1 (5 bases). The germline V and J ends were trimmed by 0 bases and 0 bases, with 13 bases remaining between them. The CDR3 is 17 amino acids. Germline CDR1 is SGHRS and CDR2 is YFSETQ. The CDR3 DNA sequence: TGCGCCAGCAGCTTGGGGGCGAGCAGGGTCTCTGGAAACACCATATATTTT. Translated: CASSLGASRVSGNTIYF.

The chain is built from TRBV7-2 and TRBJ1-5; D remains ambiguous. Trimming removed 2 bases at V and 5 bases at J, with 7 bases between. This CDR3 has 13 residues. Germline V gene lookup returns CDR1 SGHTA and CDR2 FQGNSA. CDR3 residues: CASSLHGDQPQHF. CDR3 bases: TGTGCCAGCAGCTTACATGGAGATCAGCCCCAGCATTTT.

This clone has just one count. The rearrangement links TRBV6-1 to TRBJ1-2; D gene unclear. In germline, CDR1 is MNHNS, CDR2 SASEGT. V gave up 5 bases and J gave up 3 bases, with 13 bases separating them. The length of the CDR3 is 14 residues. CDR3 bases: TGTGCCAGCAGTTCGGGAGAGAGCTACTATGGCTACACCTTC. This sequence encodes CASSSGESYYGYTF.

The chain uses TRBV28 and TRBJ2-5, with D tentatively TRBD2 (6 bases). Per the germline V gene, CDR1 is MDHEN and CDR2 is SYDVKM. The CDR3 sequence is 14 residues long. Trimming pared 2 bases from V and 1 base from J, leaving 8 bases between. The CDR3 reads CASSLGGGQETQYF. The CDR3 nucleotides are TGTGCCAGCAGTTTAGGGGGAGGCCAAGAGACCCAGTACTTC.

This sequence joins TRBV4-3 and TRBJ1-2; unclear D gene. The CDR3 totals 14 residues. Germline assignment: CDR1 LGHNA and CDR2 YSLEER. The ends were cut back, 1 base at V and 3 bases at J, with 9 bases in the middle. The CDR3 protein is CASSQVASDYGYTF. In DNA form, the CDR3 reads TGCGCCAGCAGCCAAGTAGCGTCTGACTATGGCTACACCTTC.

The chain combines TRBV18 with TRBJ1-2; the match to TRBD1 covers 8 bases. The CDR3 extends over 15 amino acids. V was pared by 3 bases and J by 4 bases, with 7 bases of the junction left unmatched. Germline CDR1 is KGHSH and CDR2 is LQKENI. The CDR3 DNA reads as TGTGCCAGCTCACCGAAGGACAGGGCTCTCTATGGCTACACCTTC. It encodes CASSPKDRALYGYTF.

This clone was counted only a few times. The chain uses TRBV7-8 and TRBJ1-1; 9 bases line up with TRBD1. This CDR3 region has 15 residues. The J segment lost 4 bases and the V segment lost 3 bases, leaving 6 bases of the junction unmatched. The V gene's germline CDR1 is SGHVS and CDR2 FQNEAQ. DNA for the CDR3: TGTGCCAGCAGCTTTAGCCGGGACAGGGCCACTGAAGCTTTCTTT. It specifies CASSFSRDRATEAFF.

This chain uses TRBV7-9 with TRBJ1-4; 7 bases are shared with TRBD1. The CDR3 has 16 amino acids. With 5 bases clipped from V and 5 bases from J, the junction kept 11 bases outside the gene matches. The germline V gene has CDR1 SEHNR and CDR2 FQNEAQ (reference sequence). The CDR3 region is CASSPKMTGLNEKLFF. In nucleotides, the CDR3 is TGTGCCAGCAGCCCAAAAATGACAGGGTTAAATGAAAAACTGTTTTTT.

This chain links TRBV5-5 with TRBJ1-2; 10 bases map to TRBD1. Germline assignment: CDR1 SGHKS and CDR2 YYEKEE (reference sequence). Trimming took 3 bases from V and 7 from J; bases not matched to a gene: 9. The CDR3 sequence is 15 residues long. CDR3 DNA: TGTGCCAGCAGCTCTTCCTGGGACAGGGGATTTGGCTACACCTTC. Its translation is CASSSSWDRGFGYTF.

The chain has TRBV15 and TRBJ2-7; 9 nucleotides agree with TRBD2. Per the germline V gene, CDR1 is LNHNV and CDR2 is YYDKDF (reference sequence). This CDR3 is built from 16 residues. Trimming at V came to 5 bases and at J to 2 bases, leaving 10 bases not matched to a gene. The CDR3 region is CATSPSGTSLTYEQYF. For the CDR3, the DNA is TGTGCCACCAGCCCGTCAGGGACTAGCCTTACCTACGAGCAGTACTTC.

The J gene is TRBJ1-1, the V gene TRBV6-5; D is possibly TRBD1 (6 bases). Germline V lookup: CDR1 MNHEY, CDR2 SVGAGI. The CDR3 is 14 amino acids. V was trimmed by 7 bases and J by 2 bases, leaving 14 bases between them. CDR3 amino acids: CASISEGGNTEAFF. The CDR3, as DNA: TGTGCCAGCATCTCCGAAGGGGGAAACACTGAAGCTTTCTTT.

The table lists this clone with a few counts. The genes are TRBV19 and TRBJ2-7; 7 bases line up with TRBD1. V trimming: 9 bases; J trimming: 1 base; junction bases outside the gene matches: 3. This CDR3 has 12 residues. The germline V gene encodes CDR1 LNHDA and CDR2 SQIVND (reference sequence). Here the CDR3 DNA reads TGTGCCAGCTCGACAGGGTCCTACGAGCAGTACTTC. Translating it yields CASSTGSYEQYF.

This rearrangement joins TRBV5-6 to TRBJ2-7, with a tentative D call TRBD1 (6 bases). Trimming took 2 bases from V and 4 from J, leaving 10 bases between them. CDR3 length: 13 residues. Germline-derived CDR1 and CDR2 are SGHDT and YYEEEE. CDR3 in amino acids: CASSLLQGYEQYF. CDR3 coding DNA: TGTGCCAGCAGCTTATTACAGGGATACGAGCAGTACTTC.

The V call is TRBV9, the J call TRBJ2-5; 15 bases are a match to TRBD2. The CDR3 consists of 17 residues. Germline V gene sequence: CDR1 SGDLS, CDR2 YYNGEE. V was clipped by 3 bases and J by 2 bases; unmatched bases: 5. The CDR3 here is CASSAGTSGGRQETQYF. CDR3 nucleotides: TGTGCCAGCAGCGCGGGGACTAGCGGGGGGAGGCAAGAGACCCAGTACTTC.

This chain uses TRBV5-4 with TRBJ2-5, with 10 nucleotides matching TRBD1. Germline CDR1 reads SGHNT; CDR2 reads YYREEE (reference sequence). Trimming at V came to 4 bases and at J to 5 bases, leaving 5 bases not matched to a gene. The CDR3 has 14 amino acids. The CDR3 loop reads CASSRQGAAETQYF. In DNA form, the CDR3 reads TGTGCCAGCAGCCGACAGGGGGCGGCGGAGACCCAGTACTTC.

This clone has just a few counts. This chain uses TRBV19 with TRBJ2-3; D perhaps matches TRBD2 (5 bases). V lost 5 bases, J lost 4 bases, and 10 bases lay in between. The CDR3 is 13 amino acids. Germline CDR1 reads LNHDA; CDR2 reads SQIVND (reference sequence). The CDR3 DNA follows: TGTGCCAGTAGTCGAGGGTCCGCAGATACGCAGTATTTT. It codes for CASSRGSADTQYF.

The rearrangement uses TRBV5-1 and TRBJ2-4; tentatively, D is TRBD2 (6 bases). The V end was cut by 0 bases, the J end by 6 bases, with 10 bases between. The CDR3 totals 14 residues. Germline V gene sequence: CDR1 SGHRS, CDR2 YFSETQ. CDR3 region: CASSLGGESNIQYF. The CDR3, as DNA: TGCGCCAGCAGCTTGGGGGGGGAATCAAACATTCAGTACTTC.

This clone was found a few times. The chain has TRBV7-2 and TRBJ2-7; TRBD1 is a possible D gene (5 bases). From germline, CDR1 is SGHTA and CDR2 FQGNSA. V lost 4 bases to trimming and J lost 3 bases, with 16 bases between them. CDR3 size: 15 residues. CDR3: CASSSLRQPLYEQYF. The CDR3 nucleotides are TGTGCCAGCAGCTCCCTCCGACAGCCTCTCTACGAGCAGTACTTC.

This chain links TRBV6-6 with TRBJ1-1; 7 bases are a match to TRBD1. This CDR3 is built from 13 residues. Germline values: CDR1 MNHNY, CDR2 SVGAGI (reference sequence). With V trimmed by 8 bases and J by 6 bases, 9 bases remained unmatched. The CDR3 nucleotides read TGTGCCAGCCGCCTGGGGACAGACGCTGAAGCTTTCTTT. Protein: CASRLGTDAEAFF.

In its sample, this clone was seen once. This chain uses TRBV2 with TRBJ2-5, with 7 bases aligning to TRBD1. Germline V gene lookup returns CDR1 SNHLY and CDR2 FYNNEI. CDR3 length: 12 amino acids. Trimming cost V 9 bases and J 5 bases; bases outside gene matches: 6. The CDR3 is CASDRVGETQYF. In nucleotides, the CDR3 is TGTGCCAGTGACAGGGTTGGTGAGACCCAGTACTTC.

V and J are TRBV27 and TRBJ2-7; 7 bases are shared with TRBD2. This CDR3 has 12 amino acids. CDR1 and CDR2 from the germline V gene are MNHEY and SMNVEV (reference sequence). Trimming at V came to 6 bases and at J to 4 bases, leaving 3 bases not matched to a gene. CDR3 sequence (DNA): TGTGCCAGCAGAGCGGGGCAATACGAGCAGTACTTC. Translation: CASRAGQYEQYF.

The rearrangement links TRBV6-5 to TRBJ2-4, with a tentative D call TRBD1 (5 bases). Trimming pared 0 bases from V and 1 base from J, leaving 10 bases between. Germline V gene data show CDR1 as MNHEY and CDR2 as SVGAGI. This CDR3 is 16 amino acids long. DNA of the CDR3: TGTGCCAGCAGTTACTCGGCAGGGATCGCCAAAAACATTCAGTACTTC. Amino acid sequence: CASSYSAGIAKNIQYF.